Listed here are 21 T cell receptor beta chains from one sample, sequenced in a study of shared clonotypes between healthy human individuals. Profiling relied on immunoSEQ multiplex PCR, and the TCRdb table lists in-frame clones only, not all of them. The sample lists roughly 2 million clones; 85% to 95% were seen once. The sequenced sample was naive CD4+ T cells sorted from blood. Subset given: CD45RA+ positively selected. The origin of the receptors is a man between 18 and 35 years old in good health.

The gene calls are TRBV9 and TRBJ2-6; D gene ambiguous. Germline lookup yields CDR1 SGDLS and CDR2 YYNGEE. Deletions cut 2 bases from V and 2 bases from J, with 8 bases between. The CDR3 is 15 residues long. CDR3: CASSVPTAGANVLTF. CDR3 bases: TGTGCCAGCAGCGTCCCGACTGCTGGGGCCAACGTCCTGACTTTC.

The genes are TRBV10-3 and TRBJ1-5; 7 positions match TRBD1. Germline CDR1 ENHRY, CDR2 SYGVKD. The V and J ends lost 8 bases and 0 bases, in that order; junction bases with no gene match: 4. The CDR3 loop spans 14 amino acids. CDR3 in DNA: TGTGCCATCGGCGGGACAGATAGCAATCAGCCCCAGCATTTT. Encoded protein: CAIGGTDSNQPQHF.

This clone appeared once. The J gene is TRBJ1-2, the V gene TRBV28; 9 bases align to TRBD1. CDR3 length: 14 residues. Unmatched junction bases numbered 9, after V lost 8 bases and J lost 5 bases. The germline V gene has CDR1 MDHEN and CDR2 SYDVKM. The CDR3, as DNA: TGTGCCAGCCGGGGGACAGGGAAGTATTATGGCTACACCTTC. As protein: CASRGTGKYYGYTF.

Details on this clone: A much larger clone sits a single nucleotide away, making a read error possible. The CDR3 does not close with the conserved phenylalanine or tryptophan, likely indicating a read error. The chain is built from TRBV14 and TRBJ1-1; D uncertain. This CDR3 spans 15 amino acids. Looked up from germline, CDR1 is SGHDN and CDR2 is FVKESK. V gave up 0 bases and J gave up 4 bases, with 12 bases separating them. Here the CDR3 reads CASSQEPTRGTEAFL. The CDR3 nucleotides are TGTGCCAGCAGCCAAGAGCCGACTCGAGGCACTGAAGCTTTCTTG.

The rearrangement links TRBV19 to TRBJ1-2; 7 bases are a match to TRBD1. This CDR3 contains 13 residues. CDR1 and CDR2 (germline): LNHDA, SQIVND (reference sequence). V gave up 6 bases and J gave up 3 bases; unmatched junction bases: 4. In nucleotides, the CDR3 is TGTGCCAGTAGAACCGGGACAGACTATGGCTACACCTTC. It codes for CASRTGTDYGYTF.

This chain links TRBV5-1 with TRBJ2-3, with 9 bases identical to TRBD2. V was clipped by 5 bases and J by 5 bases; unmatched bases: 9. Germline CDR1 reads SGHRS; CDR2 reads YFSETQ. This CDR3 is built from 15 residues. CDR3 in DNA: TGCGCCAGCAGTTCCCCTAGCGGGAAGGAAGATACGCAGTATTTT. Protein: CASSSPSGKEDTQYF. Full variable domain (outside the CDR3, taken from reference TRBV5-1 and TRBJ2-3): KAGVTQTPRYLIKTRGQQVTLSCSPISGHRSVSWYQQTPGQGLQFLFEYFSETQRNKGNFPGRFSGRQFSNSRSEMNVSTLELGDSALYLCASSSPSGKEDTQYFGPGTRLTVL.

The chain recombines TRBV5-1 with TRBJ2-2; D gene uncertain. This CDR3 region has 15 residues. V lost 1 base and J 5 bases, leaving 12 bases between the germline ends. Germline CDR1 is SGHRS and CDR2 is YFSETQ. CDR3 sequence: CASSLTVGQTGELFF. The CDR3 nucleotides read TGCGCCAGCAGCTTGACAGTCGGCCAAACCGGGGAGCTGTTTTTT.

The genes are TRBV6-6 and TRBJ1-5, with D perhaps TRBD1 (5 bases). Germline values: CDR1 MNHNY, CDR2 SVGAGI (reference sequence). CDR3 length: 12 residues. The V gene lost 11 bases and the J gene lost 1 base, with 9 bases spanning the gap. CDR3 bases: TGTGCCGGGGGGGAGAGCAATCAGCCCCAGCATTTT. Translation gives CAGGESNQPQHF.

The rearrangement links TRBV5-4 to TRBJ2-7; 7 positions match TRBD1. CDR3 length equals 15 residues. Germline CDR1 SGHNT, CDR2 YYREEE (reference sequence). J gave up 2 bases and V 2 bases, and 7 bases lay outside the gene matches. CDR3 sequence (DNA): TGTGCCAGCAGCTTTCCCGACAGGGCCACCTACGAGCAGTACTTC. It codes for CASSFPDRATYEQYF. The full variable domain, with the rest looked up from reference TRBV5-4 and TRBJ2-7, is ETGVTQSPTHLIKTRGQQVTLRCSSQSGHNTVSWYQQALGQGPQFIFQYYREEENGRGNFPPRFSGLQFPNYSSELNVNALELDDSALYLCASSFPDRATYEQYFGPGTRLTVT.

The rearrangement joins TRBV30 to TRBJ1-2, with 11 positions matching TRBD1. CDR3 length equals 15 residues. Germline V gives CDR1 GTSNPN, CDR2 SVGIG (reference sequence). J was trimmed by 6 bases and V by 2 bases; bases with no gene match: 8. The CDR3 reads CAWSSKDRGRDGYTF. The CDR3 nucleotides read TGTGCCTGGAGTTCAAAGGACAGGGGGCGTGATGGCTACACCTTC.

This chain joins TRBV11-2 and TRBJ2-3; perhaps D is TRBD1 or TRBD2 (5 bases each). Germline CDR1 and CDR2: SGHAT and FQNNGV. V was pared by 0 bases and J by 11 bases, with 12 bases between. This CDR3 has 13 residues. This CDR3 reads CASSLEMGRGQYF. The CDR3 nucleotides are TGTGCCAGCAGCTTAGAGATGGGACGGGGGCAGTATTTT.

The chain joins TRBV5-6 to TRBJ2-7; maybe TRBD1 (5 bases). The CDR3 has 14 residues. CDR1 SGHDT and CDR2 YYEEEE come from the germline V gene. V lost 0 bases and J 6 bases, leaving 13 bases between the germline ends. CDR3 region: CASSLAGLNGEQYF. The CDR3 nucleotides are TGTGCCAGCAGCTTGGCAGGGTTGAACGGCGAGCAGTACTTC.

This chain connects TRBV18 to TRBJ2-7, with D uncertain. Germline V lookup: CDR1 KGHSH, CDR2 LQKENI. The CDR3 has 12 amino acids. V dropped 5 bases and J dropped 5 bases, with 10 bases sitting between them. CDR3: CASSSRGDEQYF. The CDR3 DNA follows: TGTGCCAGCTCATCGCGTGGTGACGAGCAGTACTTC.

This chain uses TRBV18 with TRBJ1-2; D is unclear. CDR3 length equals 13 residues. Germline V gives CDR1 KGHSH, CDR2 LQKENI. The ends were cut back, 6 bases at V and 2 bases at J, with 10 bases in the middle. This CDR3 reads CASSVLLNYGYTF. CDR3 DNA: TGTGCCAGCTCCGTACTATTGAACTATGGCTACACCTTC.

V usage is TRBV5-1 and J usage is TRBJ2-2, with 8 bases aligning to TRBD1. V lost 4 bases and J lost 5; bases outside the gene matches: 7. Looked up from germline, CDR1 is SGHRS and CDR2 is YFSETQ. The CDR3 covers 15 residues. DNA of the CDR3: TGCGCCAGCAGCCCTCGGACAGGGATAACCGGGGAGCTGTTTTTT. This sequence encodes CASSPRTGITGELFF. The full variable domain, with the rest looked up from reference TRBV5-1 and TRBJ2-2, is KAGVTQTPRYLIKTRGQQVTLSCSPISGHRSVSWYQQTPGQGLQFLFEYFSETQRNKGNFPGRFSGRQFSNSRSEMNVSTLELGDSALYLCASSPRTGITGELFFGEGSRLTVL.

This chain connects TRBV29-1 to TRBJ2-3, with D perhaps matching TRBD1 (6 bases). Trimming cost V 5 bases and J 0 bases, with 12 bases left between them. The CDR3 extends over 14 amino acids. Germline V lookup: CDR1 SQVTM, CDR2 ANQGSEA. The CDR3 nucleotides read TGCAGCGTTACACAGGGACCTAGCACAGATACGCAGTATTTT. Translated: CSVTQGPSTDTQYF.

The J gene is TRBJ1-1, the V gene TRBV7-2, with D possibly matching TRBD1 (6 bases). V lost 5 bases and J 1 base, leaving 14 bases between the germline ends. Germline assignment: CDR1 SGHTA and CDR2 FQGNSA. This CDR3 has 15 amino acids. Here the CDR3 DNA reads TGTGCCAGCAGCCCCCGGACAGTCAAGAACACTGAAGCTTTCTTT. It translates to CASSPRTVKNTEAFF.

The chain links TRBV28 to TRBJ1-3; weak D call: TRBD1 (5 bases). Per germline, CDR1 MDHEN and CDR2 SYDVKM. V was clipped by 9 bases and J by 8 bases, with 14 bases between them. The CDR3 extends over 12 amino acids. The CDR3 DNA is TGTGCCAGTACAACGCGGGGCTACACCATATATTTT. This encodes CASTTRGYTIYF.

The rearrangement links TRBV4-2 to TRBJ2-6, with no clear D. CDR1 is LGHNA, CDR2 YNFKEQ, per germline. V lost 0 bases and J lost 0, with 3 bases in between. The length of the CDR3 is 15 residues. The CDR3 reads CASSQDDSGANVLTF. The CDR3 DNA is TGTGCCAGCAGCCAAGATGACTCTGGGGCCAACGTCCTGACTTTC.

This chain links TRBV4-3 with TRBJ1-3; TRBD1 is a possible D gene (5 bases). The length of the CDR3 is 14 residues. The germline V and J ends were trimmed by 1 base and 6 bases, with 10 bases remaining between them. Germline CDR1 is LGHNA and CDR2 is YSLEER. The CDR3 sequence: CASSQVQGPNTIYF. The CDR3 DNA reads as TGCGCCAGCAGCCAAGTCCAGGGTCCAAACACCATATATTTT.

V gene TRBV28 combines with J gene TRBJ2-7, with 8 nucleotides matching TRBD2. This CDR3 is 16 amino acids long. The germline CDR1 and CDR2 sequences are MDHEN and SYDVKM. J was trimmed by 3 bases and V by 2 bases; bases with no gene match: 9. The CDR3 is CASSLGAGLVLYEQYF. As DNA, the CDR3 is TGTGCCAGCAGTTTAGGAGCGGGACTAGTTCTCTACGAGCAGTACTTC.